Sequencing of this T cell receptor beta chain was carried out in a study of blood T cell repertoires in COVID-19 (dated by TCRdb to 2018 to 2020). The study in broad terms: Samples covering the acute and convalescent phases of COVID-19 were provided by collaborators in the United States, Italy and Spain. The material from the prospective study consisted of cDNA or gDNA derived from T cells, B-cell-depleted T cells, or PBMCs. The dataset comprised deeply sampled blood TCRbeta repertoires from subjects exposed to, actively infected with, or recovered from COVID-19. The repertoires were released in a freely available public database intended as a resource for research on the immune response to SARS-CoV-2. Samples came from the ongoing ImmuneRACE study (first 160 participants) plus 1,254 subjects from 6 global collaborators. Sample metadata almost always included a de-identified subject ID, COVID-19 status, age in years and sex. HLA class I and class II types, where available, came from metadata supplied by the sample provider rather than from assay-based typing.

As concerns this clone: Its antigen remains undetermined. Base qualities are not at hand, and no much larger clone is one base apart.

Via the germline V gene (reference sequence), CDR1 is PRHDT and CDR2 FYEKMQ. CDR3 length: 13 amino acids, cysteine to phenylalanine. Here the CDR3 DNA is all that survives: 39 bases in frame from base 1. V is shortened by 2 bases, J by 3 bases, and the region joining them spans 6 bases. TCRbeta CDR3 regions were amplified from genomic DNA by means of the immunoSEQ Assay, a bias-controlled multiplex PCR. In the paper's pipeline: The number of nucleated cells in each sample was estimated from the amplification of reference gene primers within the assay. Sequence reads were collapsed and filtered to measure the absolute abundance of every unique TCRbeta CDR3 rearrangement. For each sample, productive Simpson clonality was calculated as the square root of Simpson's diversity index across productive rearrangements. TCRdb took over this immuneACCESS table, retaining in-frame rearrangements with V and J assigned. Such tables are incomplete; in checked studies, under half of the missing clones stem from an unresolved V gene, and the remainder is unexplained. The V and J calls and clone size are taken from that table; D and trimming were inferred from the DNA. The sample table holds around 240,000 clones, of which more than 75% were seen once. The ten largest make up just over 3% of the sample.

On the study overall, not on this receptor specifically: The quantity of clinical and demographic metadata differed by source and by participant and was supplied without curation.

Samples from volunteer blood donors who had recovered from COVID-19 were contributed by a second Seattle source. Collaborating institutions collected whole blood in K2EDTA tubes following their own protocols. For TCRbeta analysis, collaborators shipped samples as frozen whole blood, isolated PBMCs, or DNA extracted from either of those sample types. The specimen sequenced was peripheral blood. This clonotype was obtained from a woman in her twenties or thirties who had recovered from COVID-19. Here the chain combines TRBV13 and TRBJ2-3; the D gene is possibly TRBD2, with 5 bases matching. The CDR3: CASSLRRTDTQYF. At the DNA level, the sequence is TGTGCCAGCAGCTTAAGGAGGACAGATACGCAGTATTTT.